The clone carrying this TCR beta chain was picked up a small number of times. Its antigen remains unidentified. Per the germline V gene, CDR1 is SGHTA and CDR2 is FQGTGA. This CDR3 is 15 amino acids long. Trimming pared 5 bases from V and 0 bases from J, leaving 13 bases between. The sample comes from a study of blood T cells in healthy people across ages. Then a second PCR, running about 6 to 12 cycles, was carried out with a sample-barcoded 5' primer and a J-beta primer mix. Each CDR3 protein is one row after TCRdb ran MiXCR on the 5' RACE reads. The table includes more than 900,000 distinct CDR3 sequences, approximately 26% detected once. Overall study findings and caveats: Diversity was higher, and naive CD4+ cells more numerous, in long-lived donors than in aged donors. The fall in TCR beta diversity per million T cells was roughly linear with age. A strong correlation between TCR beta diversity and naive T cell percentage was seen.

The sample was also linked to a second study, of T cells of mothers and their children. From that paper: Unrelated pairs and related pairs have their TCR recombination output shaped similarly by thymic selection.

V and J are TRBV7-3 and TRBJ1-2; D is perhaps TRBD1 (5 bases). Sequenced: blood. The receptor was isolated from a girl aged 2 to 9 in good health. The CDR3 DNA is TGTGCCAGCAGCCCCTCGGGGGGGGCTAACTATGGCTACACCTTC. Residues: CASSPSGGANYGYTF.